Listed here are 23 T cell receptor beta chains from one sample, sequenced in a study of T cells in tuberculosis. TCRdb keeps only in-frame clones here, not all; method: immunoSEQ multiplex PCR. The sample has 30,000 to 35,000 clones; 91% are singletons. Input material: PBMCs. The receptors were sampled from a donor aged 10 to 29 with latent tuberculosis or without tuberculosis infection.

The chain couples TRBV7-2 to TRBJ2-5; D is uncertain. The germline V gene encodes CDR1 SGHTA and CDR2 FQGNSA. CDR3 length: 15 residues. The V end lost 1 base, the J end lost 5 bases, and 14 bases lay between the germline ends. In nucleotides, the CDR3 is TGTGCCAGCAGCTTAGGTCTCAGAAAGAGGGAGACCCAGTACTTC. Amino acids: CASSLGLRKRETQYF.

The gene calls are TRBV19 and TRBJ1-1; D not resolved. CDR3 length: 13 amino acids. V was clipped by 6 bases and J by 4 bases, with 12 bases between them. The V gene's germline CDR1 is LNHDA and CDR2 SQIVND (reference sequence). The CDR3 DNA is TGTGCCAGTAGCCCAGGCGTGGGCACTGAAGCTTTCTTT. Amino acid sequence: CASSPGVGTEAFF.

The J gene is TRBJ2-3, the V gene TRBV7-7; D unclear. Trimming stripped 5 bases from V and 2 bases from J, with 8 bases between. There are 13 residues in the CDR3. Germline lookup yields CDR1 SSHAT and CDR2 FNYEAQ (reference sequence). CDR3 in amino acids: CASSGRPTDTQYF. CDR3 in DNA: TGTGCCAGCAGCGGCCGTCCCACAGATACGCAGTATTTT.

V is TRBV7-2 and J is TRBJ2-5; D might be TRBD2 (6 bases). The germline CDR1 and CDR2 sequences are SGHTA and FQGNSA. The CDR3 contains 15 residues. Trimming took 1 base from V and 2 from J, leaving 11 bases between them. The CDR3 nucleotides read TGTGCCAGCAGCTTAGGAATCGGGGGACAAGAGACCCAGTACTTC. It codes for CASSLGIGGQETQYF.

The V call is TRBV7-3, the J call TRBJ1-3; no clear D. Germline CDR1 is SGHTA and CDR2 is FQGTGA. The CDR3 length is 13 residues. Trimming removed 8 bases at V and 0 bases at J, with 8 bases between. CDR3 loop: CASRESSGNTIYF. The CDR3 DNA follows: TGTGCCAGCCGGGAAAGCTCTGGAAACACCATATATTTT.

The chain is built from TRBV5-4 and TRBJ2-7; 7 bases are shared with TRBD1. This CDR3 comprises 17 residues. After removal of 0 bases from V and 6 bases from J, the junction contained 15 bases not matched to a gene. Germline-derived CDR1 and CDR2 are SGHNT and YYREEE (reference sequence). CDR3: CASSLAALLTGSGEQYF. The CDR3, as DNA: TGTGCCAGCAGCTTGGCCGCTTTATTGACAGGGTCTGGCGAGCAGTACTTC.

This clone was counted a single time. The chain links TRBV9 to TRBJ1-1, with D perhaps TRBD1 (5 bases). With 4 bases removed from V and 1 base from J, the gap between germline ends came to 17 bases. CDR1 is SGDLS, CDR2 YYNGEE, per germline. The length of the CDR3 is 16 residues. Here the CDR3 reads CASSLAPGRANTEAFF. CDR3 bases: TGTGCCAGCAGCCTTGCCCCAGGGAGGGCGAACACTGAAGCTTTCTTT.

This sequence joins TRBV6-1 and TRBJ1-1; TRBD1 agrees at 9 bases. This CDR3 spans 14 amino acids. The V and J ends lost 4 bases and 4 bases, in that order; junction bases with no gene match: 4. CDR1 MNHNS and CDR2 SASEGT come from the germline V gene. For the CDR3, the DNA is TGTGCCAGCAGTGTTGGGACAGGGTTCACTGAAGCTTTCTTT. It codes for CASSVGTGFTEAFF.

The chain is built from TRBV27 and TRBJ2-7, with TRBD1 identical over 7 bases. The ends lost 6 bases at V and 2 bases at J; junction bases unmatched: 10. The germline V gene encodes CDR1 MNHEY and CDR2 SMNVEV (reference sequence). The CDR3 length is 15 residues. The CDR3 is CASSAPGTVTYEQYF. CDR3 in DNA: TGTGCCAGCAGCGCCCCCGGGACAGTGACCTACGAGCAGTACTTC.

The genes are TRBV19 and TRBJ2-3; a weak D match, TRBD2 (6 bases). This CDR3 is 16 amino acids long. Trimming removed 1 base from V and 0 bases from J, with 11 bases in between. CDR1 and CDR2 (germline): LNHDA, SQIVND (reference sequence). The CDR3 DNA reads as TGTGCCAGTAGTATAGGGGACTGGTCTAGCACAGATACGCAGTATTTT. This translates into CASSIGDWSSTDTQYF.

The chain combines TRBV30 with TRBJ1-5, with D tentatively TRBD1 (5 bases). V was pared by 3 bases and J by 3 bases, with 9 bases between. The CDR3 length is 13 residues. CDR1 is GTSNPN, CDR2 SVGIG, per germline (reference sequence). The CDR3 DNA follows: TGTGCCTGGAGCAGCAGGGACAATCAGCCCCAGCATTTT. It is translated as CAWSSRDNQPQHF. The full variable domain, with the rest looked up from reference TRBV30 and TRBJ1-5, is SQTIHQWPATLVQPVGSPLSLECTVEGTSNPNLYWYRQAAGRGLQLLFYSVGIGQISSEVPQNLSASRPQDRQFILSSKKLLLSDSGFYLCAWSSRDNQPQHFGDGTRLSIL.

This chain links TRBV7-9 with TRBJ2-1; 12 positions match TRBD2. Germline trimming cut 5 bases from V and 1 base from J; bases unmatched to any gene: 6. Germline V gene sequence: CDR1 SEHNR, CDR2 FQNEAQ (reference sequence). The CDR3 sequence is 17 residues long. The CDR3 protein is CASSRLAGVTSYNEQFF. In DNA form, the CDR3 reads TGTGCCAGCAGCCGACTAGCGGGAGTAACATCCTACAATGAGCAGTTCTTC.

The chain carries TRBV9 and TRBJ2-1; no clear D gene. Germline V gene lookup returns CDR1 SGDLS and CDR2 YYNGEE. V dropped 0 bases and J dropped 6 bases, with 10 bases sitting between them. This CDR3 is 14 amino acids long. Written as DNA, the CDR3 is TGTGCCAGCAGCGTAGAATCAGTCTCCAATGAGCAGTTCTTC. Translating gives CASSVESVSNEQFF.

This chain connects TRBV9 to TRBJ2-7; TRBD2 is a possible D gene (5 bases). Between the trimmed V and J ends, which lost 2 bases and 6 bases, there was a span of 15 bases. There are 14 residues in the CDR3. Germline assignment: CDR1 SGDLS and CDR2 YYNGEE. For the CDR3, the DNA is TGTGCCAGCAGCGTTCACGGGGTAACCAGCGAGCAGTACTTC. Protein sequence: CASSVHGVTSEQYF.

The V gene is TRBV5-1, the J gene TRBJ2-3; D unresolved. The germline V gene encodes CDR1 SGHRS and CDR2 YFSETQ. With 0 bases removed from V and 5 bases from J, the gap between germline ends came to 10 bases. The CDR3 spans 14 residues. CDR3 amino acids: CASSLAVVEDTQYF. CDR3 DNA: TGCGCCAGCAGCTTGGCGGTCGTCGAAGATACGCAGTATTTT.

The chain is built from TRBV29-1 and TRBJ2-3; perhaps TRBD2 as D (6 bases). Germline lookup yields CDR1 SQVTM and CDR2 ANQGSEA. The length of the CDR3 is 13 residues. Trimming shortened V by 6 bases and J by 5 bases, and 15 bases separated the two germline ends. This CDR3 is CSVRRGSVDTQYF. CDR3 in DNA: TGCAGCGTCCGTCGGGGGAGTGTAGATACGCAGTATTTT.

In its sample, this clone was seen once. V usage is TRBV28 and J usage is TRBJ2-4; tentatively, D is TRBD1 (6 bases). Deletions cut 4 bases from V and 0 bases from J, with 13 bases between. Germline assignment: CDR1 MDHEN and CDR2 SYDVKM. The CDR3 covers 16 residues. Here the CDR3 reads CASSSTGTLAKNIQYF. CDR3 DNA sequence: TGTGCCAGCAGTTCAACAGGGACGCTAGCCAAAAACATTCAGTACTTC.

This sequence joins TRBV2 and TRBJ2-7, with TRBD1 identical over 7 bases. The CDR3 spans 13 residues. The germline V gene encodes CDR1 SNHLY and CDR2 FYNNEI. J gave up 5 bases and V 8 bases, and 9 bases lay outside the gene matches. The DNA of the CDR3 is TGTGCCAGCCTCGGCCAGGGGGTCAACGAGCAGTACTTC. This gives the protein CASLGQGVNEQYF.

V gene TRBV7-7 combines with J gene TRBJ2-6, with D perhaps matching TRBD2 (5 bases). Germline V gene sequence: CDR1 SSHAT, CDR2 FNYEAQ (reference sequence). The CDR3 has 16 amino acids. Trimming took 5 bases from V and 1 from J, leaving 12 bases between them. The CDR3 reads CASSPRDPSGANVLTF. In DNA, the CDR3 is TGTGCCAGCAGCCCCCGGGATCCGTCTGGGGCCAACGTCCTGACTTTC.

The genes are TRBV19 and TRBJ2-2; 9 positions agree with TRBD1. This CDR3 has 14 residues. Losses at the gene ends were 8 bases for V and 5 bases for J; bases not matched to a gene: 6. Per germline, CDR1 LNHDA and CDR2 SQIVND (reference sequence). In nucleotides, the CDR3 is TGTGCCAGTGCCGGGACAGGGACGACCGGGGAGCTGTTTTTT. It encodes CASAGTGTTGELFF. Filled out from reference TRBV19 and TRBJ2-2, the complete variable domain reads DGGITQSPKYLFRKEGQNVTLSCEQNLNHDAMYWYRQDPGQGLRLIYYSQIVNDFQKGDIAEGYSVSREKKESFPLTVTSAQKNPTAFYLCASAGTGTTGELFFGEGSRLTVL.

The rearrangement uses TRBV4-1 and TRBJ2-2, with 11 bases lining up with TRBD2. The ends lost 6 bases at V and 5 bases at J; junction bases unmatched: 14. The CDR3 consists of 18 residues. The germline V gene encodes CDR1 MGHRA and CDR2 YSYEKL. The chain's CDR3 is CASSPTSSGTSGTGELFF. In nucleotides, the CDR3 is TGCGCCAGCAGTCCAACCTCATCCGGGACTAGCGGAACCGGGGAGCTGTTTTTT.

The gene calls are TRBV19 and TRBJ1-2; TRBD1 is a possible D gene (5 bases). V was shortened by 8 bases and J by 4 bases, with 14 bases between the two germline ends. The germline V gene encodes CDR1 LNHDA and CDR2 SQIVND (reference sequence). CDR3 size: 13 residues. CDR3 amino acids: CASLQGSSYGYTF. The CDR3, as DNA: TGTGCCAGTCTCCAGGGCTCGAGCTATGGCTACACCTTC.

The genes are TRBV7-7 and TRBJ2-3; possible D gene TRBD2, 6 bases. Per the germline V gene, CDR1 is SSHAT and CDR2 is FNYEAQ (reference sequence). V lost 8 bases, J lost 8 bases, and 17 bases lay in between. CDR3 length equals 13 residues. The CDR3 nucleotides are TGTGCCAGCGCCCCAAGGGCTAGCGTTACGCAGTATTTT. Translating it yields CASAPRASVTQYF.